This T cell receptor beta chain originates from a study of blood T cell repertoires in COVID-19. Per the study methods: Researchers report that nucleated cell counts were estimated from reference gene primer amplification. Here immunoSEQ multiplex PCR was the method, and the copy in TCRdb shows in-frame clones only, minus some. The DNA was the basis for D and trimming; V, J and clone size are from that table. The sample has some 300,000 clones, 90% seen once; the top ten hold about 1%. Germline V gene sequence: CDR1 SGHNT, CDR2 YYREEE (reference sequence). The CDR3 spans 15 residues. V lost 3 bases to trimming and J lost 2 bases, with 15 bases between them. Seattle enrolled patients during active infection and tracked them longitudinally. This clone was seen a single time.

This chain uses TRBV5-4 with TRBJ2-7; possibly TRBD1 for D (6 bases). This TCR was recovered from a middle-aged woman with COVID-19, enrolled during active disease. The material sequenced was peripheral blood. CDR3 DNA sequence: TGTGCCAGCAGCTCATGGACAGTGGAGGCCTACGAGCAGTACTTC. Its translation is CASSSWTVEAYEQYF.